This TCR beta chain was recorded in a study of cytomegalovirus exposure and HLA in healthy donors (dated by TCRdb to 2016 to 2017). Context from the whole study: According to an earlier analysis of 587 of the donors, about 180 million T cells yielded 120 million or so unique TCR beta sequences and 276 Gb of sequence data. The T cell repertoires of 550 to 850 subjects were profiled by immunosequencing and related to cytomegalovirus serostatus. The study combined high-throughput TCR immunosequencing, statistical association of individual TCRs with disease status, and machine learning to predict cytomegalovirus infection status. In a later analysis, previously published TCR beta repertoires from 666 donors were re-analyzed and high-resolution HLA genotyping was added so that TCR occurrence patterns could be studied. HLA typing covered class I and class II loci at four-digit resolution. Among 350 to 400 genotyped donors of the cohort, an average of around 240,000 unique TCR beta nucleotide sequences were sequenced per donor, roughly a sixth of them non-productive. An early release covering 550 to 650 HLA-typed donors comprised roughly 300 gigabases of sequencing data and roughly 86 million unique TCR sequences. The number of donors typed differed by locus, with about 620-630 for A, B, C, DRB1 and DQB1, around 520 for DQA1, some 570 for DPA1, and 400 to 490 for DPB1. The genetic ancestry cluster associated with self-reported Caucasian donors included approximately 85% of the roughly 390 genotyped donors. Because of strong linkage in the cohort, roughly five DR-DQ haplotypes were treated as single units for association and clustering. Every discovery cohort repertoire had been produced on one sequencing platform. An earlier analysis of roughly 600 of the donors used high-throughput TCR beta sequencing to judge whether each TCR beta V gene segment behaved as functional or pseudogenic. The aim of the study was to test whether cataloging public T cell receptors could identify signatures of past pathogen exposure. In a later genetic analysis, genome-wide SNP genotypes for about three fifths of the roughly 670 donors were used, and that subset was treated as a discovery cohort. Alongside the repertoire data, information on donor age, sex, ethnicity and CMV serostatus was compiled. Besides the first cohort of about 730 subjects, a separate validation cohort made up of over 95 different subjects was used. In the later analysis, no new phenotypic data were used to find candidate immune exposures; instead, reliance was placed on TCR beta sequences and their occurrence across donors. Overall results and qualifications from the work: Only TCR beta chains were sequenced in this cohort, and the absence of alpha or paired-chain data limited detectable features. A later analysis associated roughly 17,000 TCR beta sequences with specific HLA alleles at a false discovery rate of 0.05. Some IMGT-functional V segments, including TRBV6-2 and TRBV6-3, could not be told apart with the 87-base-pair reads, so those segments were excluded. The study gave a list of 150 to 200 TCR beta chains associated with cytomegalovirus. According to a later analysis, TCR association rates differed among HLA loci, with DRB1 alleles showing the most associated TCRs and HLA-C alleles showing the fewest. While some public TCRs were present in many individuals, most TCR sequences turned up only very rarely across donors. CMV serostatus was the only immune exposure information available for the cohort. A later analysis found that most CMV-associated TCR beta chains appeared HLA-restricted, with HLA associations seemingly driven largely by CMV exposure. V-gene and J-gene trimming of TCR beta chains was associated with a missense DCLRE1C variant in a later genetic analysis, and the association was replicated in an independent cohort. The authors suggested that the approach could potentially be generalized to other disease states and immunological phenotypes. Several of the top co-occurrence clusters appeared to be linked to parvovirus B19, influenza, CMV and Epstein-Barr virus, according to a later analysis. The classifier was reported to diagnose cytomegalovirus status with high specificity and sensitivity in both the original and validation cohorts. An earlier analysis of roughly 570 of the donors showed that most TCR beta V segments appeared in productive rearrangements either about 87% or about 30% of the time, which broadly matched IMGT annotations. In a later genetic analysis, fewer N-insertions in productive TCRs were reported among donors in an Asian-associated ancestry cluster than the roughly 640-donor mean. HLA typing was unavailable for some donors at each locus, so association tests used only the typed subset. Because counts were too low, seventeen rarely observed V segments, including chromosome 9 orphons, were left out of the earlier analysis of approximately 580 of the donors. A further reported finding was that TCR beta sequences accurately predicted the HLA-A and HLA-B alleles for most subjects in the first cohort. Roughly uniform sequencing depth across donors was assumed in presence/absence analyses, although this assumption may not hold. A few of the identified cytomegalovirus-associated TCR beta chains were confirmed in vitro to be specific for cytomegalovirus antigens. In a later analysis, HLA-associated TCR beta chains showed more clonal expansion and lower generation probabilities than non-associated chains that were equally common. Linkage disequilibrium might explain the correlated functional status among segregating V segments, but an unknown experimental factor could not be ruled out. When HLA alleles, especially DR and DQ, strongly co-occurred, attributing TCR associations to individual alleles was difficult. A cluster of highly shared sequence variants was judged likely to represent a technical artifact of the sequencing pipeline.

Libraries were prepared through the immunoSEQ multiplex PCR assay. For the multiplex PCR, a mixture combining 60 forward primers for TCR Vbeta segments and 13 reverse primers for TCR Jbeta segments was used. A multiplex PCR assay on genomic DNA amplified the CDR3 region of rearranged TCR beta genes. The Illumina HiSeq System was used to sequence the amplified TCR beta libraries as 87-base-pair reads. The original methods were these. A later analysis counted tens of millions of unique TCR beta chains across the 640 or so repertoires, and 10 million to 12 million of these chains were shared by at least two donors. A nearest-neighbor algorithm error-corrected the raw reads and collapsed the reads into unique sequences, merging closely related sequences to remove PCR and sequencing errors. V, D and J gene segments were assigned by aligning CDR3 sequences to IMGT reference sequences. Each retained sequence needed at least a six-nucleotide match to both a V gene segment and a J gene segment. A rearrangement counted as productive if the CDR3 had no stop codons and remained in frame with V and J, and every other rearrangement counted as non-productive. Following IMGT convention, CDR3 was defined as the stretch from the second conserved V-encoded cysteine up to the conserved J-encoded phenylalanine. In an earlier analysis of 500 to 650 of the donors, sequences lacking an unambiguous match to a single V gene segment were excluded. In an earlier analysis of about 590 of the donors, a V segment was called functional when productive rearrangements were above 56.7%, and segregating when the standard deviation between donors exceeded 5%. A statistical classification framework was developed to diagnose cytomegalovirus status using the catalog of TCR beta chain sequences. In a later analysis, V and J genes were assigned by comparing TCR nucleotide sequences against IMGT/GENE-DB human TR gene sequences. The TCRdist pipeline was used in a later analysis to assign CDR3 sequences and most-parsimonious VDJ recombination scenarios. In a later analysis, every TCR beta chain was defined by the combination of its CDR3 amino acid sequence and its V-gene family, and reads without a unique V-gene family were dropped. In a later analysis, around 600 highly shared, low-generation-probability nucleotide sequences were removed to address suspected cross-contamination and a sequencing artifact. For each public chain, a later analysis derived a clonal expansion index from normalized ranks of inferred template counts within each repertoire. Generation probabilities in a later analysis came from a VDJ recombination model fitted to out-of-frame rearrangements, and those results were checked against IGoR. In a later analysis, hypergeometric tests were used to score TCR-TCR, TCR-HLA and TCR-CMV co-occurrence, with a repertoire-size bias correction applied to TCR pairs. To estimate false discovery rates, a later analysis permuted the HLA or CMV assignments 20 times. In a later analysis, co-occurring TCRs were grouped using DBSCAN, with TCRdist sequence similarity added in when clustering inside HLA-allele-positive subsets. Repertoires with fewer than 30,000 or more than 120,000 public chains, plus five repertoires with anomalous nucleotide sharing, were excluded from co-occurrence clustering. This is the immuneACCESS table as TCRdb keeps it, with only in-frame sequences that have V and J called. A part of the clones is gone; compared with another copy, unresolved V genes explain less than half, and the rest is unexplained. From that table come the V and J calls and clone size; the DNA was used to work out D and trimming. In all, the sample holds around 300,000 clones, and under 80% of those were seen once. In total, the top ten clones hold under 3% of the sample.

For this chain, trimming is 5 bases at the V end and 0 bases at the J end, and the number of junction bases without a gene match is 8. Inclusive of the bounding cysteine and phenylalanine, the CDR3 is 17 residues long. The kept DNA is CDR3 alone, 51 bases in frame from the first base. The germline V gene (reference sequence) gives CDR1 as SGHNT and CDR2 as YYREEE. The cohort consisted of more than 650 healthy bone marrow donors. At the time of sampling, every cohort member was nominally healthy, though immune exposures that went unrecorded were likely present. The donor was CMV seronegative and was included in the group of 352 seronegative cohort members. Each donor provided a peripheral blood sample, and peripheral blood mononuclear cells were used for TCR beta sequencing. Genomic DNA extraction from the blood cell samples was performed with the Qiagen DNeasy Blood Extraction Kit. In this sample, this clone turned up a few times. What antigen it recognizes has not been identified. The record has no base qualities; no much larger clone is one base away.

The sample consisted of PBMCs. The source of this sequence is a female donor in good health and CMV-seronegative. In this chain, TRBV5-4 is recombined with TRBJ2-3; TRBD2 matches 11 bases in the middle. The encoded CDR3 is CASRSGTSGLSTDTQYF. The base sequence is TGTGCCAGCAGATCCGGGACTAGCGGTTTGAGCACAGATACGCAGTATTTT.